Reported below is one T cell receptor beta chain. The antigen remains unidentified. These data come from a study of T cell repertoires in cytomegalovirus infection. TCRdb re-derived calls from the reads in MiXCR, one entry per CDR3 protein. The sample includes hundreds of thousands of distinct CDR3 sequences, 30% to 35% of them seen just once. Study-level results: Dominating the ex vivo response were TCR beta clonotypes that were CMV-specific and HLA-C-restricted.

The trim removed 0 bases at V and 6 bases at J, leaving 3 bases unmatched. This CDR3 spans 14 amino acids. In germline, CDR1 is SGHNT, CDR2 YYREEE (reference sequence). The receptor was derived from a human donor in good health (CMV status not recorded). Some clones in this sample may be carry-over from other donors' samples. V usage is TRBV5-4 and J usage is TRBJ2-1; TRBD2 agrees at 7 bases. The specimen comprised cultured PBMCs, sampled from culture after CMV antigen stimulation. The DNA for the CDR3 is TGTGCCAGCAGCTTGGAACTAGCGATCAATGAGCAGTTCTTC. Encoded protein: CASSLELAINEQFF.